This TCR beta chain appears in the sequencing data of a study of a mutant IDH1 vaccine in newly diagnosed glioma (dated by TCRdb to 2020 to 2022). At the level of the whole study: Eight vaccinations were administered to patients in weeks 1, 3, 5, 7, 11, 15, 19 and 23, corresponding to visits V03 through V10. Before enrollment, patients had received standard therapy of radiotherapy alone, temozolomide alone, or radiochemotherapy with temozolomide; most received the combination. Of the 32 patients who were treated, about 62% were male and approximately 38% were female, and the mean age was approximately 40 years. Six visits were used for peripheral blood collection: V03 (baseline), V05, V07, V10, V12 and V13. For exploratory analyses, about two dozen treated patients had longitudinal TCRB deep sequencing done wherever samples were available. Vaccination started 4-6 weeks after radiotherapy alone, or was given together with temozolomide cycles in the groups whose treatment included chemotherapy. Results the study describes overall, beyond this receptor: Selection of PBMC samples for TCRB deep sequencing was based on availability. Changes in the top peripheral T cell clonotypes picked up by TCRB sequencing did not appear to be linked to pseudoprogression. Vaccine-induced immune responses across multiple MHC alleles were detected in over 85% of patients. The authors noted that analyses of patient blood samples could not be reproduced because of sample limitations.

On this clone: Its antigen remains unidentified. No quality values exist for individual bases; no much larger clone is one base distant.

Library method: the immunoSEQ multiplex PCR assay. Following the manufacturer's protocol, the hsTCRB Kit was used to amplify rearranged TCR beta chain sequences. Sequencing of TCRB libraries was carried out on an Illumina MiSeq. The original pipeline was this. The kit vendor's proprietary platform handled demultiplexing, trimming and gene mapping. The source is immuneACCESS, and TCRdb retained only in-frame sequences with V and J called. Part of the clones is not carried over; for the studies checked, unresolved V genes explain less than half of this, and the remainder is unexplained. That table supplies the V and J calls and clone size; D and trimming were determined from the DNA. This sample holds some 51,000 clones; more than 70% were observed only once. The top ten clonotypes cover around 4.9% of the sample. According to the study, the label for this sample's time point signals: week 5, during vaccination. Every vaccine dose consisted of 300 ug of a 20-mer mutant IDH1 peptide in Montanide, administered subcutaneously together with topical imiquimod. All donors had newly diagnosed IDH1-mutant astrocytomas of WHO grade 3 or 4 that showed loss of nuclear ATRX. The samples were drawn from NOA16, a multicentre, single-arm, open-label phase I trial in Germany that tested a mutant IDH1 peptide vaccine in humans for the first time. Genomic DNA for TCRB sequencing was extracted from EDTA blood using the DNeasy Blood and Tissue Kit.

This material consisted of PBMCs, taken from a glioma patient whose treatment included an IDH1 peptide vaccine. The source of this sequence is a man aged 45-60 years with glioma.

This receptor carries the CDR3 CASSAETGSGYTF. The sequenced DNA is TGCGCCAGCAGCGCGGAGACAGGGAGTGGCTACACCTTC. The chain uses TRBV5-1 and TRBJ1-2; 7 bases in between match TRBD1. CDR3 length: 13 amino acids, cysteine to phenylalanine. The kept DNA is CDR3 alone, 39 bases in frame from the first base. V has 4 bases trimmed and J has 7 bases trimmed; junction bases matching no gene number 7. Per the germline V gene, SGHRS is the CDR1 and YFSETQ is the CDR2.